The 3 T cell receptor beta chains below come from one sample, sequenced in a study of control samples from healthy donors and cancer patients. Assay used: immunoSEQ multiplex PCR; TCRdb lists only in-frame clones, some missing. The sample holds about 92,000 clones, around 82% seen once. Material: blood. The receptors here all came from a woman in her fifties or sixties in good health.

The gene calls are TRBV7-8 and TRBJ2-3; D is unclear. Germline V gene data show CDR1 as SGHVS and CDR2 as FQNEAQ. The ends were cut back, 2 bases at V and 4 bases at J, with 4 bases in the middle. This CDR3 has 12 residues. The CDR3 region has the DNA TGTGCCAGCAGCTTAATAGCAGATACGCAGTATTTT. Residues: CASSLIADTQYF.

This clone was seen more than once but under ten times. The gene calls are TRBV6-6 and TRBJ1-4; D unresolved. This CDR3 contains 13 residues. Trimming cost V 7 bases and J 2 bases, with 8 bases left between them. Germline assignment: CDR1 MNHNY and CDR2 SVGAGI (reference sequence). CDR3 DNA sequence: TGTGCCAGCACCTCCCCTACTAATGAAAAACTGTTTTTT. Amino acids: CASTSPTNEKLFF.

Of note for this clone: Relative to the germline gene, one junction end is altered; a read error may explain this. This chain uses TRBV6-1 with TRBJ2-7, with 9 bases that match TRBD1. The CDR3 is made up of 15 amino acids. Looked up from germline, CDR1 is MNHNS and CDR2 is SASEGT. CDR3 DNA sequence: TGTGCCAGCAGAGAAGGGACAGGGAGCTCCTACGAGCAGTACTTC. The encoded protein is CASREGTGSSYEQYF.